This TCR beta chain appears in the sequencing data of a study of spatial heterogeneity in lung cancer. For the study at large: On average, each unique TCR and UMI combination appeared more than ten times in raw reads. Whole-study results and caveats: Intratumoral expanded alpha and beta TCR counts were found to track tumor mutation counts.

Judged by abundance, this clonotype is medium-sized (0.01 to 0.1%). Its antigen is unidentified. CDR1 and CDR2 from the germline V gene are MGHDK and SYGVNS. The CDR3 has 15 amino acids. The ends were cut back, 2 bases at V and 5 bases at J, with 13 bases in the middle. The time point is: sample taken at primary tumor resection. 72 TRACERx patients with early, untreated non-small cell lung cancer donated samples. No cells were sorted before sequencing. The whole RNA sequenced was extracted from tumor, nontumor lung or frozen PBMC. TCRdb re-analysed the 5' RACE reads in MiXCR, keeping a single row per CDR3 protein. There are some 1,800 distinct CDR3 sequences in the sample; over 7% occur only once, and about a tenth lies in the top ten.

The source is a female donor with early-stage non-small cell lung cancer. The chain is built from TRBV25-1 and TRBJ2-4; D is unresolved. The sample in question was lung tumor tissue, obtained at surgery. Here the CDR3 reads CASSEGSGQENIQYF. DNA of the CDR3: TGTGCCAGCAGTGAAGGAAGTGGTCAGGAAAACATTCAGTACTTC.